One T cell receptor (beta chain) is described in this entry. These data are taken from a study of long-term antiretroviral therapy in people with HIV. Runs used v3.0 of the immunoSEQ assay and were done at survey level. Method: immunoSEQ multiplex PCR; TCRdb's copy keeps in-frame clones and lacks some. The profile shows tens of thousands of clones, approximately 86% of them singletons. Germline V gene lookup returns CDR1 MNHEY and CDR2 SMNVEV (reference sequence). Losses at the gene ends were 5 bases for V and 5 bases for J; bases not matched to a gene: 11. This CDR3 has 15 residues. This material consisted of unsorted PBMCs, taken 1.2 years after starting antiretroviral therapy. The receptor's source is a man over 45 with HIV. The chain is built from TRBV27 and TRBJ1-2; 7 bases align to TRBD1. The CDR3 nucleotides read TGTGCCAGCAGTCATGGGAGGGGGCTGCCTTATGGCTACACCTTC. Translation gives CASSHGRGLPYGYTF.